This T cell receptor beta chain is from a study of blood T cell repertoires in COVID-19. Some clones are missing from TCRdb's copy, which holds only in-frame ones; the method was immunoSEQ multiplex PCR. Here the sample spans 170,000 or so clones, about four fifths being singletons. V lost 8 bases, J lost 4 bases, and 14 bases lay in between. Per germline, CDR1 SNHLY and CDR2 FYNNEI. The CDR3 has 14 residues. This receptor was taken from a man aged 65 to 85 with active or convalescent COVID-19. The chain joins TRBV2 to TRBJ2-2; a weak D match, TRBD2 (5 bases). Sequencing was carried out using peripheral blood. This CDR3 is CASRSLGGTGELFF. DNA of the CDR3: TGTGCCAGCCGCTCACTAGGTGGCACCGGGGAGCTGTTTTTT. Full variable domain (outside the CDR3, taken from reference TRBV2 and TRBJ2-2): EPEVTQTPSHQVTQMGQEVILRCVPISNHLYFYWYRQILGQKVEFLVSFYNNEISEKSEIFDDQFSVERPDGSNFTLKIRSTKLEDSAMYFCASRSLGGTGELFFGEGSRLTVL.